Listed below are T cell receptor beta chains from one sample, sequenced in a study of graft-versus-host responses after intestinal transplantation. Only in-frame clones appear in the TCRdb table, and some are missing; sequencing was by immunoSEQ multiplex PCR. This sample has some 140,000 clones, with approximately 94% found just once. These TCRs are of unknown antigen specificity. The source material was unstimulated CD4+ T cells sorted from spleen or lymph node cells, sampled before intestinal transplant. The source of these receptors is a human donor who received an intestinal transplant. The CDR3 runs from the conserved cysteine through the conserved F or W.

CASSVGGVHQETQYF	TRBV9	TRBJ2-5
CASSSFLGGNQPQHF	TRBV6-5	TRBJ1-5
CASSFSYQRNEQFF	TRBV27	TRBJ2-1
CASSPSTRGGGETQYF	TRBV18	TRBJ2-5
CASARLAASSYNEQFF	TRBV9	TRBJ2-1
CASSRQGEEQYF	TRBV2	TRBJ2-7
CASSPGQERGGKLFF	TRBV18	TRBJ1-4
CASSLGTGDYGYTF	TRBV7-9	TRBJ1-2
CASSSGTASNQPQHF	TRBV6-1	TRBJ1-5
CASSHRGTAPTDTQYF	TRBV10-1	TRBJ2-3
CASSLSTAGANVLTF	TRBV7-9	TRBJ2-6
CASSLARPGGTDTQYF	TRBV5-1	TRBJ2-3
CASSPGLGGIGSPLHF	TRBV5-8	TRBJ1-6
CASSSTTNRGDYNEQFF	TRBV4-1	TRBJ2-1
CASSQAKGHRGKVNYGYTF	TRBV4-1	TRBJ1-2
CASTLGTGRLYEQYF	TRBV21-1	TRBJ2-7
CASSEVAVRHF	TRBV2	TRBJ2-3
CASSIDRGTEAFF	TRBV19	TRBJ1-1
CASEGGRGELFF	TRBV2	TRBJ2-2
CASSLGRSLRQGLYEQYF	TRBV11-2	TRBJ2-7
CSARDRGSYNEQFF	TRBV29-1	TRBJ2-1
CASNLRTSGWNEQFF	TRBV6-5	TRBJ2-1
CASTNTGTSTDTQYF	TRBV19	TRBJ2-3
CASSEQAGGGDTQYF	TRBV10-1	TRBJ2-3
CASRNIVNTEAFF	TRBV6-5	TRBJ1-1
CASSPADLNSPLHF	TRBV5-5	TRBJ1-6
CASSLMRGDGYTF	TRBV5-1	TRBJ1-2
CASSLELAATNNEQFF	TRBV5-1	TRBJ2-1